This T cell receptor beta chain was captured by sequencing in a study of T-cell reconstitution after alpha-beta-depleted transplantation in children. The germline V and J ends were trimmed by 2 bases and 0 bases, with 13 bases remaining between them. CDR3 length: 16 residues. In germline, CDR1 is MNHEY, CDR2 SVGAGI. Unique molecular identifiers were used in preparing the TCRbeta library. TCRdb reprocessed the PCR reads via MiXCR and lists one record per CDR3 protein. This table has 250,000 to 400,000 distinct CDR3 sequences, around 20% appearing once. Study results and caveats: There were reportedly several hundred expanded graft clones from which alpha-beta T cells came about two months after transplant. T cells produced anew were the main source of T-cell counts and diversity one year after transplant.

To note about this clonotype: What it binds is not known. The conserved final phenylalanine or tryptophan is absent from the CDR3, which likely points to a read error.

The TCR comes from a male patient between 10 and 17 years old who had a stem cell transplant for acute lymphoblastic leukemia, so the T cells may come from the graft donor. This chain connects TRBV6-5 to TRBJ2-5; possibly TRBD1 for D (5 bases). Sequenced here: PBMCs, mostly from graft donor cells, sampled 180 days after TCRalphabeta/CD19-depleted stem cell transplant. The CDR3 nucleotides are TGTGCCAGCAGTTACGGGGCAGGGTCTCACCAAGAGACCCAGTACCTC. Amino acid sequence: CASSYGAGSHQETQYL.